Here is one T cell receptor (beta chain) with its context. The antigen remains undetermined. This sample was taken from a study of cytotoxic CD8 clonotypes in ibrutinib-treated CLL. Study at large: Patient counts were ten to eleven relapsed/refractory, some 14 treatment-naive and under 18 IGHV unmutated. Following treatment for a median roughly twelve months, range 6 to 36, response samples were then taken.

TCRdb's copy holds only in-frame clones and misses some; the assay was immunoSEQ multiplex PCR. The sample carries more than 300,000 clones, almost 80% recorded once. Germline lookup yields CDR1 SGHRS and CDR2 YFSETQ. The CDR3 sequence is 17 residues long. J lost 1 base, V lost 4 bases, and 10 bases had no gene match. Study-wide results and limits: Public clonotypes, an uncommon group, contracted or remained stable on treatment. Timing of sampling differed between sustained-remission and progressing patients.

The chain combines TRBV5-1 with TRBJ1-3, with 8 bases lining up with TRBD1. The sequence came from a human donor with chronic lymphocytic leukemia. This sample comprised PBMCs, obtained before ibrutinib treatment. The CDR3 DNA reads TGCGCCAGCAGCCACCTGGACAGGGCCTTATCTGGAAACACCATATATTTT. Its protein product is CASSHLDRALSGNTIYF. Filled out from reference TRBV5-1 and TRBJ1-3, the complete variable domain reads KAGVTQTPRYLIKTRGQQVTLSCSPISGHRSVSWYQQTPGQGLQFLFEYFSETQRNKGNFPGRFSGRQFSNSRSEMNVSTLELGDSALYLCASSHLDRALSGNTIYFGEGSWLTVV.